These 24 T cell receptor beta chains were all obtained from the same sample, sequenced in a study of T cell responses to AZD1222 COVID-19 vaccine. The method was immunoSEQ multiplex PCR; TCRdb's version includes in-frame clones alone and lacks a portion of them. This repertoire shows 200,000 to 300,000 clones, about 92% found once; its top ten account for roughly 0.51%. The specimen was peripheral blood, collected on day 0 of AZD1222 vaccination. The receptors come from an adult in good health.

V gene TRBV5-4 combines with J gene TRBJ1-2; 8 bases are a match to TRBD1. The CDR3 contains 14 residues. V was clipped by 4 bases and J by 3 bases; unmatched bases: 5. CDR1 SGHNT and CDR2 YYREEE come from the germline V gene (reference sequence). CDR3 residues: CASSQGGQDYGYTF. The CDR3 DNA sequence: TGTGCCAGCAGCCAAGGGGGACAGGACTATGGCTACACCTTC.

The chain recombines TRBV7-2 with TRBJ2-2; 9 positions agree with TRBD2. The CDR3 has 16 amino acids. Germline trimming cut 4 bases from V and 7 bases from J; bases unmatched to any gene: 10. Germline CDR1 reads SGHTA; CDR2 reads FQGNSA. CDR3 in amino acids: CASSSLVAGVGGELFF. The CDR3 region has the DNA TGTGCCAGCAGCTCCTTGGTAGCGGGGGTGGGCGGGGAGCTGTTTTTT.

The J gene is TRBJ1-2, the V gene TRBV7-9; 9 positions match TRBD1. CDR1 is SEHNR and CDR2 is FQNEAQ in the germline V gene (reference sequence). The J segment lost 4 bases and the V segment lost 5 bases, leaving 11 bases of the junction unmatched. This CDR3 has 16 amino acids. Written as DNA, the CDR3 is TGTGCCAGCAGCCCCGAGGGACAGGGAGGATTCTATGGCTACACCTTC. Its translation: CASSPEGQGGFYGYTF.

The chain has TRBV3-1 (or the pseudogene TRBV3-2) and TRBJ1-1; 10 nucleotides align to TRBD1. The CDR3 has 15 amino acids. From germline, CDR1 is LGHDT and CDR2 YNNKEL (reference sequence). V dropped 5 bases and J dropped 4; count of bases not matched to a gene: 7. The CDR3 loop is CASSTGTGDITEAFF. The CDR3 DNA reads TGTGCCAGCAGCACGGGGACAGGGGATATCACTGAAGCTTTCTTT.

The rearrangement uses TRBV5-1 and TRBJ2-2; 14 bases are a match to TRBD2. Looked up from germline, CDR1 is SGHRS and CDR2 is YFSETQ. The CDR3 has 20 residues. V lost 5 bases and J lost 4; bases outside the gene matches: 16. This chain's CDR3 is CASRSLTSGGAFDTTGELFF. In DNA, the CDR3 is TGCGCCAGCAGGTCGCTGACTAGCGGGGGGGCCTTTGATACCACCGGGGAGCTGTTTTTT.

The V gene is TRBV7-9, the J gene TRBJ2-7, with TRBD2 matching 7 bases. The ends lost 7 bases at V and 3 bases at J; junction bases unmatched: 12. The germline V gene encodes CDR1 SEHNR and CDR2 FQNEAQ (reference sequence). The CDR3 contains 15 residues. The CDR3 loop is CASTPAGPGGYEQYF. Written as DNA, the CDR3 is TGTGCCAGCACCCCAGCAGGCCCGGGGGGCTACGAGCAGTACTTC.

The DNA for the CDR3 is TGTGCCAGCAGCCAAGCTGGGGAGGCCGCGGGTGAAAAACTGTTTTTT. This gives the protein CASSQAGEAAGEKLFF. The chain has TRBV3-1 (or the pseudogene TRBV3-2) and TRBJ1-4; D uncertain. The CDR3 is made up of 16 amino acids. With 1 base removed from V and 7 bases from J, the gap between germline ends came to 16 bases. The germline V gene encodes CDR1 LGHDT and CDR2 YNNKEL (reference sequence).

The V call is TRBV19, the J call TRBJ1-1; tentatively, D is TRBD1 (6 bases). The CDR3 covers 14 residues. Germline CDR1 is LNHDA and CDR2 is SQIVND (reference sequence). V lost 6 bases and J lost 1, with 12 bases in between. For the CDR3, the DNA is TGTGCCAGTAGACCCCCGGGACAGAACACTGAAGCTTTCTTT. Amino acids: CASRPPGQNTEAFF.

This clone has just one count. The gene calls are TRBV5-4 and TRBJ2-5; TRBD2 is a possible D gene (6 bases). Trimming removed 1 base from V and 2 bases from J, with 9 bases in between. Germline CDR1 is SGHNT and CDR2 is YYREEE (reference sequence). This CDR3 contains 14 residues. CDR3 amino acids: CASSLRGGQETQYF. The CDR3 DNA reads as TGTGCCAGCAGCTTGAGGGGAGGTCAAGAGACCCAGTACTTC.

In its sample, this clone was seen once. Distinct nucleotide sequences in the sample also encode this CDR3. The genes are TRBV12-3 or TRBV12-4 and TRBJ1-2; D unclear. The CDR3 consists of 12 residues. Between the trimmed V and J ends, which lost 4 bases and 8 bases, there was a span of 11 bases. The CDR3 DNA follows: TGTGCCAGCAGTTCCTCCGGAGGCGGCTACACCTTC. This translates into CASSSSGGGYTF.

The rearrangement uses TRBV2 and TRBJ2-2, with 11 bases identical to TRBD2. Per germline, CDR1 SNHLY and CDR2 FYNNEI. Trimming cost V 6 bases and J 1 base; bases outside gene matches: 1. CDR3 length: 15 amino acids. The CDR3: CASSLAGGNTGELFF. The CDR3 DNA reads TGTGCCAGCAGCCTAGCGGGGGGGAACACCGGGGAGCTGTTTTTT.

The V gene is TRBV30, the J gene TRBJ2-5; tentatively, D is TRBD1 or TRBD2 (5 bases each). The germline V gene has CDR1 GTSNPN and CDR2 SVGIG (reference sequence). The CDR3 runs to 13 residues. Between the trimmed V and J ends, which lost 5 bases and 2 bases, there was a span of 12 bases. CDR3 DNA sequence: TGTGCCTGGGGGCCCGGGACGCAAGAGACCCAGTACTTC. Its translation: CAWGPGTQETQYF. The complete variable domain, with remaining parts taken from reference TRBV30 and TRBJ2-5, reads SQTIHQWPATLVQPVGSPLSLECTVEGTSNPNLYWYRQAAGRGLQLLFYSVGIGQISSEVPQNLSASRPQDRQFILSSKKLLLSDSGFYLCAWGPGTQETQYFGPGTRLLVL.

V usage is TRBV6-2 or TRBV6-3 and J usage is TRBJ2-1, with TRBD2 matching 7 bases. J gave up 6 bases and V 6 bases, and 17 bases lay outside the gene matches. Germline loops: CDR1 MNHEY, CDR2 SVGEGT. The CDR3 covers 17 residues. CDR3 amino acids: CASRPRGVGLLSNEQFF. The CDR3 DNA reads as TGTGCCAGCAGGCCTCGGGGGGTGGGACTACTCTCCAATGAGCAGTTCTTC.

The rearrangement joins TRBV3-1 (or the pseudogene TRBV3-2) to TRBJ2-7; TRBD1 is a possible D gene (5 bases). Germline CDR1 LGHDT, CDR2 YNNKEL (reference sequence). This CDR3 has 16 amino acids. Between the trimmed V and J ends, which lost 0 bases and 2 bases, there was a span of 14 bases. Here the CDR3 DNA reads TGTGCCAGCAGCCAAGATTTATCAAAGGGGACCTACGAGCAGTACTTC. It yields the protein CASSQDLSKGTYEQYF.

The chain couples TRBV7-9 to TRBJ1-1, with 8 bases fitting TRBD1. This CDR3 comprises 15 residues. Germline CDR1 and CDR2: SEHNR and FQNEAQ (reference sequence). Trimming took 5 bases from V and 0 from J; bases not matched to a gene: 5. The CDR3 nucleotides read TGTGCCAGCAGCCCGAACAGGGGGGTGAACACTGAAGCTTTCTTT. Protein product: CASSPNRGVNTEAFF. The full variable domain, in which reference TRBV7-9 and TRBJ1-1 provide the parts outside the CDR3, is DTGVSQNPRHKITKRGQNVTFRCDPISEHNRLYWYRQTLGQGPEFLTYFQNEAQLEKSRLLSDRFSAERPKGSFSTLEIQRTEQGDSAMYLCASSPNRGVNTEAFFGQGTRLTVV.

J is TRBJ2-5 and V is TRBV3-1 (or the pseudogene TRBV3-2); the match to TRBD2 covers 8 bases. In germline, CDR1 is LGHDT, CDR2 YNNKEL (reference sequence). The ends lost 1 base at V and 1 base at J; junction bases unmatched: 8. The CDR3 loop spans 17 amino acids. CDR3 in amino acids: CASSQAVLAGSQETQYF. In DNA form, the CDR3 reads TGTGCCAGCAGCCAAGCTGTCCTAGCGGGCTCCCAAGAGACCCAGTACTTC.

The chain recombines TRBV28 with TRBJ2-7, with 7 bases fitting TRBD1. CDR1 is MDHEN and CDR2 is SYDVKM in the germline V gene. J gave up 1 base and V 8 bases, and 8 bases lay outside the gene matches. The CDR3 extends over 14 amino acids. The CDR3 region is CASFSGGDSYEQYF. The CDR3 nucleotides are TGTGCCAGCTTCTCAGGGGGTGATTCCTACGAGCAGTACTTC.

This chain uses TRBV11-1 with TRBJ2-3; unclear D gene. Trimming removed 5 bases at V and 3 bases at J, with 9 bases between. The CDR3 consists of 13 residues. Germline V gene lookup returns CDR1 SGHAT and CDR2 FQDESV (reference sequence). The CDR3 nucleotides read TGTGCCAGCAGCCCTCGTGCGACAGATACGCAGTATTTT. Residues: CASSPRATDTQYF.

The chain recombines TRBV5-1 with TRBJ1-1; no firm D call. V shed 3 bases and J shed 6 bases, with 15 bases lying between them. This CDR3 is built from 14 residues. CDR1 and CDR2 (germline): SGHRS, YFSETQ. The CDR3 sequence is CASSSRGGGSEAFF. CDR3 sequence (DNA): TGCGCCAGCAGCTCCCGTGGTGGCGGCTCTGAAGCTTTCTTT.

The chain is built from TRBV5-1 and TRBJ2-7; the D call may be TRBD1 or TRBD2 (5 bases each). This CDR3 comprises 15 residues. The germline V gene encodes CDR1 SGHRS and CDR2 YFSETQ. Trimming removed 4 bases from V and 1 base from J, with 15 bases in between. In nucleotides, the CDR3 is TGCGCCAGCAGCCGAGAGGGGCACCTATCCTACGAGCAGTACTTC. Protein product: CASSREGHLSYEQYF.

The chain recombines TRBV7-2 with TRBJ1-6, with TRBD1 as a possible D gene (5 bases). V was cut by 5 bases and J by 7 bases, with 12 bases left in between. The length of the CDR3 is 14 residues. Germline CDR1 SGHTA, CDR2 FQGNSA. The CDR3: CASSAGGGNSPLHF. CDR3 nucleotides: TGTGCCAGCAGCGCCGGGGGGGGAAATTCACCCCTCCACTTT.

The genes are TRBV7-2 and TRBJ1-1; D gene uncertain. The CDR3 spans 14 residues. Trimming removed 4 bases at V and 5 bases at J, with 14 bases between. Germline-derived CDR1 and CDR2 are SGHTA and FQGNSA. The CDR3 is CASSSSRGMTEAFF. The CDR3 DNA follows: TGTGCCAGCAGCTCCTCCCGAGGGATGACTGAAGCTTTCTTT. Supplemented by reference TRBV7-2 and TRBJ1-1, the full variable domain reads GAGVSQSPSNKVTEKGKDVELRCDPISGHTALYWYRQSLGQGLEFLIYFQGNSAPDKSGLPSDRFSAERTGGSVSTLTIQRTQQEDSAVYLCASSSSRGMTEAFFGQGTRLTVV.

The rearrangement links TRBV27 to TRBJ2-1; maybe TRBD1 (5 bases). V lost 0 bases and J 0 bases, leaving 12 bases between the germline ends. CDR3 length: 17 amino acids. In germline, CDR1 is MNHEY, CDR2 SMNVEV (reference sequence). The CDR3 DNA sequence: TGTGCCAGCAGTTTATCGGGGCCATTTAGCTCCTACAATGAGCAGTTCTTC. Residues: CASSLSGPFSSYNEQFF.

J is TRBJ2-3 and V is TRBV5-1, with a tentative D call TRBD2 (5 bases). V was trimmed by 0 bases and J by 3 bases, leaving 5 bases between them. Germline CDR1 SGHRS, CDR2 YFSETQ. The length of the CDR3 is 13 residues. The CDR3 nucleotides read TGCGCCAGCAGCTTGGCGGGGACAGATACGCAGTATTTT. Protein product: CASSLAGTDTQYF.